The rows below give T cell receptor beta chains drawn from one sample of a study of memory CD4+ T cells and cytomegalovirus serostatus. Profiled with immunoSEQ multiplex PCR; TCRdb holds only in-frame clones, not every one. The sample has roughly 45,000 clones; 75% to 85% are singletons. Material: memory CD4+ T cells from blood. The receptor set was obtained from an adult in good health and CMV-seronegative. Each CDR3 is given with its conserved first and last residue. Each record gives: clone size, J gene, D gene, V gene, CDR3 DNA, CDR3 protein. D genes are given only for firm matches. Part of the rows lack a size; the others show once, few, many or a class for expanded clones.

clone_size: NA; j_call: TRBJ2-7; d_call: TRBD2; v_call: TRBV7-2; cdr3_nt: TGTGCCAGCAGCTTAGGAGCGGGGGGTGCCTACGAGCAGTACTTC; cdr3_aa: CASSLGAGGAYEQYF
clone_size: NA; j_call: TRBJ2-2; d_call: NA; v_call: TRBV7-3; cdr3_nt: TGTGCCAGCAGCCAAACAGGGAGCACCGGGGAGCTGTTTTTT; cdr3_aa: CASSQTGSTGELFF
clone_size: NA; j_call: TRBJ2-5; d_call: TRBD2; v_call: TRBV9; cdr3_nt: TGTGCCAGCAGCGTGGGGGGGTTAATCTTTCAAGAGACCCAGTACTTC; cdr3_aa: CASSVGGLIFQETQYF
clone_size: NA; j_call: TRBJ1-2; d_call: NA; v_call: TRBV6-5; cdr3_nt: TGTGCCAGCGGTTATTCCTCGGGGGGCAAACTGGGTGGCTACACCTTC; cdr3_aa: CASGYSSGGKLGGYTF
clone_size: NA; j_call: TRBJ2-1; d_call: NA; v_call: TRBV15; cdr3_nt: TGTGCCACCAGCAGAGCCCTCCGGGGGGCGGGGTCCTACAATGAGCAGTTCTTC; cdr3_aa: CATSRALRGAGSYNEQFF
clone_size: NA; j_call: TRBJ2-3; d_call: NA; v_call: TRBV27; cdr3_nt: TGTGCCAGCAGTTTACTCCTAGGACCAGGCACAGATACGCAGTATTTT; cdr3_aa: CASSLLLGPGTDTQYF
clone_size: few; j_call: TRBJ1-5; d_call: TRBD1; v_call: TRBV4-1; cdr3_nt: TGCGCCAGCAGCCAAGCCACCCTCCGGGGACAGGGGAAAGGCAATCAGCCCCAGCATTTT; cdr3_aa: CASSQATLRGQGKGNQPQHF
clone_size: NA; j_call: TRBJ1-4; d_call: NA; v_call: TRBV14; cdr3_nt: TGTGCCAGCAGCCAAGGGAGGGGAGGAGTAAAACTGTTTTTT; cdr3_aa: CASSQGRGGVKLFF
clone_size: once; j_call: TRBJ2-3; d_call: TRBD2; v_call: TRBV18; cdr3_nt: TGTGCCAGCTCACCGGGCCTAGCGGGGCCAGATACGCAGTATTTT; cdr3_aa: CASSPGLAGPDTQYF
clone_size: NA; j_call: TRBJ1-1; d_call: NA; v_call: TRBV5-1; cdr3_nt: TGCGCCAGCAGCTCCGGCCCAGGGGACACTGAAGCTTTCTTT; cdr3_aa: CASSSGPGDTEAFF
clone_size: once; j_call: TRBJ2-7; d_call: TRBD1; v_call: TRBV5-1; cdr3_nt: TGCGCCAGCAGCTCCTGGGACAGGGTAGGCGAGCAGTACTTC; cdr3_aa: CASSSWDRVGEQYF
clone_size: NA; j_call: TRBJ2-1; d_call: TRBD2; v_call: TRBV19; cdr3_nt: TGTGCCAGTAAATCGGTCCTACGTAGCGGGGGACGGCTCTCCTACAATGAGCAGTTCTTC; cdr3_aa: CASKSVLRSGGRLSYNEQFF
clone_size: NA; j_call: TRBJ2-7; d_call: TRBD1; v_call: TRBV11-1; cdr3_nt: TGTGCCAGCAGCCCAACGGACAGGGGATACGAGCAGTACTTC; cdr3_aa: CASSPTDRGYEQYF
clone_size: NA; j_call: TRBJ1-6; d_call: NA; v_call: TRBV27; cdr3_nt: TGTGCCAGTAGCGGCAGGCTGCGTAGTTCACCCCTCCACTTT; cdr3_aa: CASSGRLRSSPLHF
clone_size: NA; j_call: TRBJ1-6; d_call: NA; v_call: TRBV28; cdr3_nt: TGTGCCAGCAGTTTAGACCACGTCTTGGGGAATTCACCCCTCCACTTT; cdr3_aa: CASSLDHVLGNSPLHF
clone_size: NA; j_call: TRBJ1-3; d_call: TRBD1; v_call: TRBV7-2; cdr3_nt: TGTGCCAGCAGCTCGCCCCCGGGACAGGGGAGCTCTGGAAACACCATATATTTT; cdr3_aa: CASSSPPGQGSSGNTIYF
clone_size: NA; j_call: TRBJ1-1; d_call: NA; v_call: TRBV6-5; cdr3_nt: TGTGCCAGCAGTTGGTCGGGGGGCCCGAACACTGAAGCTTTCTTT; cdr3_aa: CASSWSGGPNTEAFF
clone_size: NA; j_call: TRBJ1-1; d_call: NA; v_call: TRBV27; cdr3_nt: TGTGCCAGTTCCCCCGGGAGGTGGACTGAAGCTTTCTTT; cdr3_aa: CASSPGRWTEAFF
clone_size: NA; j_call: TRBJ2-2; d_call: TRBD1; v_call: TRBV11-3; cdr3_nt: TGTGCCAGCAGCCAAAGACAGGGGGCATCCGGGGAGCTGTTTTTT; cdr3_aa: CASSQRQGASGELFF
clone_size: NA; j_call: TRBJ1-2; d_call: TRBD1; v_call: TRBV5-8; cdr3_nt: TGTGCCAGCAGCCCCCAGACAGGGCGTCCCTATGGCTACACCTTC; cdr3_aa: CASSPQTGRPYGYTF
clone_size: NA; j_call: TRBJ2-1; d_call: NA; v_call: TRBV7-2; cdr3_nt: TGTGCCAGCAGCTGGAGACGTGGCAATGAGCAGTTCTTC; cdr3_aa: CASSWRRGNEQFF
clone_size: NA; j_call: TRBJ1-2; d_call: NA; v_call: TRBV4-3; cdr3_nt: TGCGCCAGCAGCCAAGATGGTGGGGGGGGATACTATGGCTACACCTTC; cdr3_aa: CASSQDGGGGYYGYTF
clone_size: few; j_call: TRBJ2-1; d_call: TRBD1; v_call: TRBV4-1; cdr3_nt: TGCGCCAGCAGCCAAGGGGACAGGGGACACAATGAGCAGTTCTTC; cdr3_aa: CASSQGDRGHNEQFF
clone_size: once; j_call: TRBJ1-5; d_call: NA; v_call: TRBV28; cdr3_nt: TGTGCCAGCAGTTTAGCCCTAGGTGTGAGGGGCAATCAGCCCCAGCATTTT; cdr3_aa: CASSLALGVRGNQPQHF
clone_size: NA; j_call: TRBJ1-2; d_call: NA; v_call: TRBV28; cdr3_nt: TGTGCCAGCAGTTTAAGAGGGGGGGCGCTGAACTATGGCTACACCTTC; cdr3_aa: CASSLRGGALNYGYTF
clone_size: NA; j_call: TRBJ2-7; d_call: NA; v_call: TRBV7-2; cdr3_nt: TGTGCCAGCAGCCAAAATCCTTGGGACGAGCAGTACTTC; cdr3_aa: CASSQNPWDEQYF
clone_size: once; j_call: TRBJ2-7; d_call: TRBD1; v_call: TRBV6-1; cdr3_nt: TGTGCCAGCAGTAGCCCCGGGACAGGTCGCGAGCAGTACTTC; cdr3_aa: CASSSPGTGREQYF
clone_size: NA; j_call: TRBJ2-5; d_call: TRBD2; v_call: TRBV7-2; cdr3_nt: TGTGCCAGCAGCTGGTCCAGCGGGGGGGTATCGGAGACCCAGTACTTC; cdr3_aa: CASSWSSGGVSETQYF
clone_size: NA; j_call: TRBJ2-5; d_call: NA; v_call: TRBV7-2; cdr3_nt: TGTGCCAGCAGCTTTGGAGGGAACGGGGAGACCCAGTACTTC; cdr3_aa: CASSFGGNGETQYF
clone_size: NA; j_call: TRBJ1-2; d_call: NA; v_call: TRBV28; cdr3_nt: TGTGCCAGCAGTTTCCGCCCTCGGGGCTATGGCTACACCTTC; cdr3_aa: CASSFRPRGYGYTF